This TCR beta chain was retrieved from a study of T cell responses to AZD1222 COVID-19 vaccine. The CDR3 spans 21 residues. J lost 0 bases, V lost 3 bases, and 16 bases had no gene match. Per germline, CDR1 MNHEY and CDR2 SMNVEV (reference sequence). Generated by immunoSEQ multiplex PCR, the TCRdb table keeps only in-frame clones and is missing some. The data contain some 100,000 clones, 80% to 90% of them singletons. Pooling covered second doses at about 4 or about 12 weeks. The sample here was peripheral blood, taken 28 days after the second AZD1222 dose. The chain links TRBV27 to TRBJ2-3, with 12 bases lining up with TRBD2. The clonotype originates from an adult who received the AZD1222 COVID-19 vaccine. CDR3 bases: TGTGCCAGCAGTTTCCGTAATCCTTCGACTAGCGGGGGCACTAGCACAGATACGCAGTATTTT. It specifies CASSFRNPSTSGGTSTDTQYF.